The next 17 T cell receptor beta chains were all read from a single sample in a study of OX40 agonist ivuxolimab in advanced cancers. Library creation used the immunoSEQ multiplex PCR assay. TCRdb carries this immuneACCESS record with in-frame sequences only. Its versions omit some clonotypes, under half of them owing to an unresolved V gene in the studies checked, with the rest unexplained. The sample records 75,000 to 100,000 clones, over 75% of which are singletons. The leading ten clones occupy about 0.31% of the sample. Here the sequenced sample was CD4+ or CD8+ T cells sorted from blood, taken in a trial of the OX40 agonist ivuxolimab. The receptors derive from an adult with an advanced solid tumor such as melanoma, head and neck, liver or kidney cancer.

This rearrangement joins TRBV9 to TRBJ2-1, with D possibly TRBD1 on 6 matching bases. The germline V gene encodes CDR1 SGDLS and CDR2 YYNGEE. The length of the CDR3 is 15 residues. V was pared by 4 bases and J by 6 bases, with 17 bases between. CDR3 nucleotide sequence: TGTGCCAGCAGCCCTGCAGGGGCGATAGTCAATGAGCAGTTCTTC. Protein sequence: CASSPAGAIVNEQFF.

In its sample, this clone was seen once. The CDR3 spells CASGQGAYEQYF. In DNA form, the CDR3 reads TGTGCCAGCGGACAGGGGGCCTACGAGCAGTACTTC. The chain combines TRBV14 with TRBJ2-7; 10 positions agree with TRBD1. V lost 8 bases and J lost 2; bases outside the gene matches: 0. Germline values: CDR1 SGHDN, CDR2 FVKESK. The CDR3 is 12 residues long.

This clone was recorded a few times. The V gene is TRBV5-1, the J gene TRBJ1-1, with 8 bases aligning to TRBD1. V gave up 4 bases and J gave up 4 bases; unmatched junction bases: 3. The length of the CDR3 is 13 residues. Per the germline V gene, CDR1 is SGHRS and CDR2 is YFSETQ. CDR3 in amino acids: CASSHRGITEAFF. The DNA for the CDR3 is TGCGCCAGCAGCCACAGGGGGATCACTGAAGCTTTCTTT. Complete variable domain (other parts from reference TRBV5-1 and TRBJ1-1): KAGVTQTPRYLIKTRGQQVTLSCSPISGHRSVSWYQQTPGQGLQFLFEYFSETQRNKGNFPGRFSGRQFSNSRSEMNVSTLELGDSALYLCASSHRGITEAFFGQGTRLTVV.

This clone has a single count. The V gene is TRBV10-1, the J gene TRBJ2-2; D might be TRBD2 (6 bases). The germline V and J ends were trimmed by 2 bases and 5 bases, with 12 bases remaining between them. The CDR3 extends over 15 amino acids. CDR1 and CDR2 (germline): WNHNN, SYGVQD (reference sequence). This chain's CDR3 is CASSEVRGRTGELFF. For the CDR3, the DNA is TGCGCCAGCAGTGAGGTTCGGGGGAGAACCGGGGAGCTGTTTTTT.

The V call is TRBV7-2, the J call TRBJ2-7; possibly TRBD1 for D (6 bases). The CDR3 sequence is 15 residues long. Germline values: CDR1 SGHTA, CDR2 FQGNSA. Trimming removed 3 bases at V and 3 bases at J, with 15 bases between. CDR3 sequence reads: CASSLEAGGHYEQYF. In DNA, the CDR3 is TGTGCCAGCAGCTTGGAGGCTGGGGGACACTACGAGCAGTACTTC.

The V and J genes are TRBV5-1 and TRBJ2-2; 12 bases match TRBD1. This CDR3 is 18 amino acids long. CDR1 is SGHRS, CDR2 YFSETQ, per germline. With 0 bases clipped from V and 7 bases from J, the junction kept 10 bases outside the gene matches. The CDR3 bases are TGCGCCAGCAGCTTGGCTGACCTGGGACAGGGGGCGGGCGGGGAGCTGTTTTTT. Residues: CASSLADLGQGAGGELFF.

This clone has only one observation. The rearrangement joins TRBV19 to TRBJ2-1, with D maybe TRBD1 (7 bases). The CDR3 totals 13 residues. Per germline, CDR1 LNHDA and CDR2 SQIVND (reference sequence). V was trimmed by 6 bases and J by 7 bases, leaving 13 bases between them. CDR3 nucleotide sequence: TGTGCCAGTAGCGGACAGGAGGGAAATGAGCAGTTCTTC. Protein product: CASSGQEGNEQFF.

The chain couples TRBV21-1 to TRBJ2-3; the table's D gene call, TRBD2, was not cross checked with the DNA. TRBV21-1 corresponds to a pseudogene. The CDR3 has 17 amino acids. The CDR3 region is CASSKPLKGGSSDTQYF. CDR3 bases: TGTGCCAGCAGCAAACCTTTAAAAGGAGGCAGCTCAGATACGCAGTATTTT.

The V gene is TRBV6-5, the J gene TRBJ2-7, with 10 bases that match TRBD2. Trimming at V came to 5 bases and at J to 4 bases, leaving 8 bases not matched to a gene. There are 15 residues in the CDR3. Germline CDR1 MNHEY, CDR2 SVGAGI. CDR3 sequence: CASSPQALAGYEQYF. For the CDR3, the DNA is TGTGCCAGCAGTCCCCAGGCACTAGCGGGATACGAGCAGTACTTC.

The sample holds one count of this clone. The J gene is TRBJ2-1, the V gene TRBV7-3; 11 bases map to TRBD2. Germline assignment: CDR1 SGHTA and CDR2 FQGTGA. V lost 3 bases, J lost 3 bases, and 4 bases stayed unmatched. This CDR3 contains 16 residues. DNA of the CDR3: TGTGCCAGCAGCTTCGCCGGGACTAGCGGCTACAATGAGCAGTTCTTC. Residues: CASSFAGTSGYNEQFF.

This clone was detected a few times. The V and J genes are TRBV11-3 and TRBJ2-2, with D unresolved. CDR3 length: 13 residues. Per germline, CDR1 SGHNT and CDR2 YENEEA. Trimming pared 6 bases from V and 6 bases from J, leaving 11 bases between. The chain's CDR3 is CASRGRFPGELFF. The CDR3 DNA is TGTGCCAGCAGGGGCAGGTTCCCCGGGGAGCTGTTTTTT.

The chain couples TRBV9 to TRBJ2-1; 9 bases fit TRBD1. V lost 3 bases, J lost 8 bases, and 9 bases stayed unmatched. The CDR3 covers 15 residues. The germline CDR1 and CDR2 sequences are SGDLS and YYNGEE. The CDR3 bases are TGTGCCAGCAGCGCCTCGACAGGGGGTAGAGATGAGCAGTTCTTC. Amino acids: CASSASTGGRDEQFF.

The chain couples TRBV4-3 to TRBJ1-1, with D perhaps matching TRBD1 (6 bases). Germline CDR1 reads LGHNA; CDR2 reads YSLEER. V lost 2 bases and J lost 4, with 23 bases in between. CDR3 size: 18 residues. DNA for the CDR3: TGCGCCAGCAGCCAATTAATGGGGGGGCGCAAGGAGAGCACTGAAGCTTTCTTT. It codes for CASSQLMGGRKESTEAFF.

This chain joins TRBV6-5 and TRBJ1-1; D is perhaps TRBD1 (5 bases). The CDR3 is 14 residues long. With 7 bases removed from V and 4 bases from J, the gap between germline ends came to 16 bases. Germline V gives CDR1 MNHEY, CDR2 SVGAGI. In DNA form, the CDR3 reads TGTGCCAGCAAGGGGCAGGGCTTGGTCACTGAAGCTTTCTTT. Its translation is CASKGQGLVTEAFF.

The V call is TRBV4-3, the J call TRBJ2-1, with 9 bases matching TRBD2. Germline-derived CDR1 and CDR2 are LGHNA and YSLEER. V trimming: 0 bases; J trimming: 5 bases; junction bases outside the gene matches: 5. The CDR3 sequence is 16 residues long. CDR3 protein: CASSQDLLAGNNEQFF. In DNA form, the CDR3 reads TGCGCCAGCAGCCAAGATCTTCTAGCGGGAAACAATGAGCAGTTCTTC.

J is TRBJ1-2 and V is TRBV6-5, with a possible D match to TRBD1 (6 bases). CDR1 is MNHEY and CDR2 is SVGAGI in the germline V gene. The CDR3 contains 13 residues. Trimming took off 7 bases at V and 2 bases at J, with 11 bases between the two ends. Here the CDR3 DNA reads TGTGCCAGCAAGGTCGGACAGAACTATGGCTACACCTTC. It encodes CASKVGQNYGYTF.

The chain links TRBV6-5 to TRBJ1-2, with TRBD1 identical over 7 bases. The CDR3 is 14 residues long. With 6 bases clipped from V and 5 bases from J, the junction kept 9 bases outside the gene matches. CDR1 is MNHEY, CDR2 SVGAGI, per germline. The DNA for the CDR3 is TGTGCCAGCAGCCGCGACAGGGTAGGATATGGCTACACCTTC. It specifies CASSRDRVGYGYTF.